A single sample gave rise to the 32 T cell receptor beta chains below, sequenced in a study of T cells in Graves' hyperthyroidism and ophthalmopathy. There were TCR beta CDR3 regions amplified from RNA transcripts. Initially, a first-round RT-PCR of the TCR CDR3 employed the HTBI primer set. MiXCR, applied by TCRdb to the multiplex PCR reads, yields one record per CDR3 protein. The sample gives some 510,000 distinct CDR3 sequences, around 46% of which show up once; roughly 8.2% is in the top ten. What was sequenced was peripheral blood or thyroid tissue (not recorded which). These receptors were collected from a woman aged 18 to 35 with Graves' hyperthyroidism.

The chain joins TRBV14 to TRBJ1-5; D not certain. Per germline, CDR1 SGHDN and CDR2 FVKESK. This CDR3 contains 9 residues. The V end lost 4 bases, the J end lost 10 bases, and 2 bases lay between the germline ends. CDR3 residues: CASSRPQHF. In DNA form, the CDR3 reads TGTGCCAGCAGCCGTCCCCAGCATTTT.

This clonotype was seen more than once but under ten times. V usage is TRBV6-5 and J usage is TRBJ1-2; unclear D gene. V was shortened by 0 bases and J by 2 bases, with 13 bases between the two germline ends. CDR3 length equals 16 residues. In germline, CDR1 is MNHEY, CDR2 SVGAGI. The chain's CDR3 is CASSYSNTLSNYGYTF. The CDR3 bases are TGTGCCAGCAGTTACTCGAACACGCTTTCCAACTATGGCTACACCTTC.

V is TRBV11-3 and J is TRBJ2-5; D gene unclear. Trimming removed 7 bases at V and 0 bases at J, with 15 bases between. The CDR3 contains 15 residues. In germline, CDR1 is SGHNT, CDR2 YENEEA. The CDR3 here is CASNTDQSYQETQYF. DNA for the CDR3: TGTGCCAGCAACACTGACCAGTCGTACCAAGAGACCCAGTACTTC.

The chain recombines TRBV24-1 with TRBJ1-5, with D tentatively TRBD1 (5 bases). This CDR3 has 16 amino acids. Germline-derived CDR1 and CDR2 are KGHDR and SFDVKD. With 5 bases removed from V and 5 bases from J, the gap between germline ends came to 18 bases. The CDR3 DNA is TGTGCCACCAGTGCTATCCCGACCGGGGCGTATCAGCCCCAGCATTTT. This gives the protein CATSAIPTGAYQPQHF.

Turning to this clonotype: This may be a read error, as it is one base from a much larger clone. The chain couples TRBV15 to TRBJ1-2; D remains ambiguous. The CDR3 is 13 amino acids. Trimming shortened V by 0 bases and J by 3 bases, and 5 bases separated the two germline ends. Per germline, CDR1 LNHNV and CDR2 YYDKDF (reference sequence). In nucleotides, the CDR3 is TGTGCCACCAGCAGAGAAGTAGACTATGGCTACACCTTC. Its protein product is CATSREVDYGYTF.

The rearrangement joins TRBV12-3 or TRBV12-4 to TRBJ2-5; no firm D call. The CDR3 runs to 14 residues. The V gene lost 6 bases and the J gene lost 1 base, with 12 bases spanning the gap. The CDR3 sequence: CASRPKGLQETQYF. The CDR3 DNA reads TGTGCCAGCAGGCCGAAAGGGCTCCAAGAGACCCAGTACTTC.

The gene calls are TRBV2 and TRBJ2-7, with 13 bases that match TRBD2. Germline CDR1 SNHLY, CDR2 FYNNEI. The junction had 6 bases not matched to a gene; V was cut back by 7 bases and J by 0 bases. The CDR3 contains 16 residues. DNA for the CDR3: TGTGCCAGCAACCTCGGGACTAGCGGGAACTCCTACGAGCAGTACTTC. Its translation is CASNLGTSGNSYEQYF.

The chain uses TRBV20-1 and TRBJ1-2, with D unresolved. CDR1 is DFQATT and CDR2 is SNEGSKA in the germline V gene (reference sequence). V was clipped by 5 bases and J by 4 bases, with 14 bases between them. The CDR3 runs to 13 residues. The CDR3 is CSAHEKDLYGYTF. As DNA, the CDR3 is TGCAGTGCTCACGAGAAAGATCTCTATGGCTACACCTTC.

This clonotype has more than one count but fewer than ten. The chain employs TRBV7-3 and TRBJ2-7, with TRBD2 matching 10 bases. V gave up 3 bases and J gave up 2 bases; unmatched junction bases: 4. CDR1 and CDR2 from the germline V gene are SGHTA and FQGTGA. The CDR3 is 15 residues long. DNA of the CDR3: TGTGCCAGCAGCTTGCTAGCGGGAGTCCCCTACGAGCAGTACTTC. Protein product: CASSLLAGVPYEQYF.

The J gene is TRBJ1-6, the V gene TRBV20-1; D gene uncertain. The CDR3 runs 16 residues. The germline gives CDR1 DFQATT, CDR2 SNEGSKA (reference sequence). The ends were cut back, 0 bases at V and 5 bases at J, with 14 bases in the middle. In nucleotides, the CDR3 is TGCAGTGCTAGAGATGATAACAGTGGCAATAATTCACCCCTCCACTTT. Protein: CSARDDNSGNNSPLHF.

Only a few counts were recorded for this clonotype. The V and J genes are TRBV7-9 and TRBJ1-4, with 9 positions matching TRBD1. V was pared by 1 base and J by 6 bases, with 3 bases of the junction left unmatched. The CDR3 length is 15 residues. Germline assignment: CDR1 SEHNR and CDR2 FQNEAQ (reference sequence). The CDR3 spells CASSLDGQGYEKLFF. The DNA of the CDR3 is TGTGCCAGCAGCTTAGACGGACAGGGGTATGAAAAACTGTTTTTT.

The J gene is TRBJ2-2, the V gene TRBV24-1; weak D call: TRBD1 (6 bases). The V gene lost 2 bases and the J gene lost 7 bases, with 16 bases spanning the gap. The CDR3 has 16 residues. In germline, CDR1 is KGHDR, CDR2 SFDVKD. The CDR3: CATSDWGQGANGELFF. As DNA, the CDR3 is TGTGCCACCAGTGATTGGGGACAAGGGGCGAACGGGGAGCTGTTTTTT.

This chain connects TRBV29-1 to TRBJ1-3, with a possible D match to TRBD1 (6 bases). V was trimmed by 3 bases and J by 7 bases, leaving 13 bases between them. This CDR3 has 13 residues. CDR1 is SQVTM, CDR2 ANQGSEA, per germline. In DNA, the CDR3 is TGCAGCGTTGAGGGCAGGGGACTGAACACCATATATTTT. Protein: CSVEGRGLNTIYF.

The table lists this clonotype with many counts. V gene TRBV5-1 combines with J gene TRBJ2-5, with D hard to call. Trimming removed 5 bases from V and 2 bases from J, with 7 bases in between. This CDR3 has 12 amino acids. From germline, CDR1 is SGHRS and CDR2 YFSETQ. The CDR3 sequence: CASRNGQETQYF. The CDR3 coding sequence is TGCGCCAGCAGGAACGGGCAAGAGACCCAGTACTTC.

This chain connects TRBV24-1 to TRBJ2-3, with D hard to call. V shed 0 bases and J shed 0 bases, with 0 bases lying between them. CDR3 length: 13 residues. CDR1 is KGHDR, CDR2 SFDVKD, per germline. This CDR3 is CATSDLSTDTQYF. CDR3 in DNA: TGTGCCACCAGTGATTTGAGCACAGATACGCAGTATTTT.

This sequence joins TRBV10-3 and TRBJ1-2; D is perhaps TRBD1 (6 bases). The CDR3 length is 14 residues. Per germline, CDR1 ENHRY and CDR2 SYGVKD. Between the trimmed V and J ends, which lost 3 bases and 3 bases, there was a span of 11 bases. The CDR3 bases are TGTGCCATCAGTGATTACGCAGGGGACTATGGCTACACCTTC. It yields the protein CAISDYAGDYGYTF.

The chain uses TRBV19 and TRBJ2-3; the D gene is possibly TRBD1 (6 bases). V lost 0 bases to trimming and J lost 4 bases, with 11 bases between them. The germline CDR1 and CDR2 sequences are LNHDA and SQIVND (reference sequence). The CDR3 is 15 residues long. For the CDR3, the DNA is TGTGCCAGTAGTATAGATGGGGCAGGGGCAGATACGCAGTATTTT. It is translated as CASSIDGAGADTQYF.

The rearrangement joins TRBV11-1 to TRBJ1-2, with 7 nucleotides matching TRBD1. Germline V CDR1 and CDR2: SGHAT, FQDESV (reference sequence). The V segment lost 9 bases and the J segment 2 bases; nucleotides outside the gene matches: 12. This CDR3 is 15 amino acids long. DNA of the CDR3: TGTGCCAGTTCTCCGGGACAGAGGTTGAACTATGGCTACACCTTC. Translation: CASSPGQRLNYGYTF.

This chain connects TRBV7-6 to TRBJ1-1; 7 bases are a match to TRBD1. Per the germline V gene, CDR1 is SGHVS and CDR2 is FNYEAQ. V shed 3 bases and J 3 bases; nucleotides not matched to a gene: 7. CDR3 length: 15 amino acids. The CDR3 DNA is TGTGCCAGCAGCTTGGTAGCAGGGGGTGACACTGAAGCTTTCTTT. Residues: CASSLVAGGDTEAFF. The entire variable domain, with the rest obtained from reference TRBV7-6 and TRBJ1-1, is as follows: GAGVSQSPRYKVTKRGQDVALRCDPISGHVSLYWYRQALGQGPEFLTYFNYEAQQDKSGLPNDRFSAERPEGSISTLTIQRTEQRDSAMYRCASSLVAGGDTEAFFGQGTRLTVV.

This clonotype was recorded at least ten times. The V gene is TRBV7-9, the J gene TRBJ2-5; 7 bases are shared with TRBD1. From germline, CDR1 is SEHNR and CDR2 FQNEAQ (reference sequence). This CDR3 spans 13 amino acids. With 4 bases clipped from V and 5 bases from J, the junction kept 4 bases outside the gene matches. CDR3 in amino acids: CASSSTGTETQYF. The CDR3 DNA reads as TGTGCCAGCAGCTCGACAGGGACGGAGACCCAGTACTTC.

This clonotype has a count of ten or more. This rearrangement joins TRBV2 to TRBJ1-3; 7 bases line up with TRBD1. The CDR3 runs to 12 residues. In germline, CDR1 is SNHLY, CDR2 FYNNEI. V dropped 9 bases and J dropped 3; count of bases not matched to a gene: 2. CDR3: CASGQVGNTIYF. CDR3 nucleotides: TGTGCCAGTGGACAGGTTGGAAACACCATATATTTT.

CDR3 DNA: TGTGCCAGTCTTTCGGGGGGCCTTGCTTCACCCCTCCACTTT. It translates to CASLSGGLASPLHF. The chain recombines TRBV25-1 with TRBJ1-6; a possible D gene is TRBD1 (6 bases). Germline lookup yields CDR1 MGHDK and CDR2 SYGVNS. The CDR3 is 14 residues long. V lost 9 bases to trimming and J lost 9 bases, with 18 bases between them.

Of note for this clonotype: One base away lies a much larger clone, so this may be a sequencing read error. CDR3 protein: CVTSDSTGKVHEQYF. DNA of the CDR3: TGTGTCACCAGTGATTCGACAGGGAAGGTACACGAGCAGTACTTC. J is TRBJ2-7 and V is TRBV24-1; TRBD1 aligns across 7 bases. Germline V gene lookup returns CDR1 KGHDR and CDR2 SFDVKD. The CDR3 is made up of 15 amino acids.

In its sample, this clonotype was seen a few times. One end of the junction fails to match germline, which may point to a read error. This chain connects TRBV11-2 to TRBJ1-5; D is ambiguous. The CDR3 sequence is 15 residues long. Germline V lookup: CDR1 SGHAT, CDR2 FQNNGV. The CDR3 loop reads CASSQEIRSNQPQHF. CDR3 nucleotides: TGCGCCAGCAGCCAAGAAATTCGGAGCAATCAGCCCCAGCATTTT.

This chain joins TRBV25-1 and TRBJ1-2, with D uncertain. The CDR3 has 13 amino acids. Germline CDR1 and CDR2: MGHDK and SYGVNS. Trimming left V 6 bases short and J 0 bases short, with 8 bases between. The CDR3 is CASRGDPNYGYTF. The DNA of the CDR3 is TGTGCCAGCAGAGGAGATCCTAACTATGGCTACACCTTC.

This clonotype turned up a few times. The J gene is TRBJ2-7, the V gene TRBV20-1; D ambiguous. This CDR3 is built from 13 residues. V was shortened by 0 bases and J by 0 bases, with 6 bases between the two germline ends. Germline V gene data show CDR1 as DFQATT and CDR2 as SNEGSKA (reference sequence). This CDR3 reads CSARDRLSYEQYF. In nucleotides, the CDR3 is TGCAGTGCTAGAGACCGACTCTCCTACGAGCAGTACTTC.

This clonotype turned up a few times. The CDR3 region is CSATHTSYGYTF. CDR3 sequence (DNA): TGCAGTGCTACGCACACCTCCTATGGCTACACCTTC. The chain recombines TRBV20-1 with TRBJ1-2, with unresolved D. Germline-derived CDR1 and CDR2 are DFQATT and SNEGSKA (reference sequence). Deletions cut 4 bases from V and 4 bases from J, with 10 bases between. CDR3 length: 12 residues.

J is TRBJ1-1 and V is TRBV29-1; possibly TRBD1 for D (6 bases). The CDR3 covers 12 residues. Trimming removed 7 bases at V and 7 bases at J, with 16 bases between. Germline V gene lookup returns CDR1 SQVTM and CDR2 ANQGSEA. CDR3 nucleotide sequence: TGCAGCGCCCGGCCTGGGGGCAATGAAGCTTTCTTT. Amino acid sequence: CSARPGGNEAFF.

The chain is built from TRBV7-6 and TRBJ2-7; D tentatively fits TRBD1 or TRBD2 (5 bases each). Per germline, CDR1 SGHVS and CDR2 FNYEAQ. The CDR3 extends over 14 amino acids. Trimming cost V 9 bases and J 1 base, with 16 bases left between them. As DNA, the CDR3 is TGTGCCAGTCGAGGGGTCTACCCTTCCTACGAGCAGTACTTC. Translating it yields CASRGVYPSYEQYF.

Note on this clonotype: A clone one base away is much larger, so this may be a read error. The genes are TRBV2 and TRBJ1-5; no definite D call. From germline, CDR1 is SNHLY and CDR2 FYNNEI. V lost 6 bases, J lost 1 base, and 13 bases lay in between. The CDR3 has 15 amino acids. CDR3 DNA: TGTGCCAGCAGGCCCCACGGGGTGAGCAATCAGCCCCAGCATTTT. This encodes CASRPHGVSNQPQHF. The whole variable domain, remainder taken from reference TRBV2 and TRBJ1-5, is EPEVTQTPSHQVTQMGQEVILRCVPISNHLYFYWYRQILGQKVEFLVSFYNNEISEKSEIFDDQFSVERPDGSNFTLKIRSTKLEDSAMYFCASRPHGVSNQPQHFGDGTRLSIL.

J is TRBJ2-2 and V is TRBV2; maybe TRBD2 (5 bases). Trimming shortened V by 9 bases and J by 0 bases, and 14 bases separated the two germline ends. CDR1 and CDR2 from the germline V gene are SNHLY and FYNNEI. The CDR3 totals 15 residues. The CDR3 DNA is TGTGCCAGTCGTCAGCGGAGATCGAACACCGGGGAGCTGTTTTTT. Amino acids: CASRQRRSNTGELFF.

The CDR3 here is CASSSPADTEAFF. CDR3 in DNA: TGCGCCAGCAGCTCCCCAGCTGACACTGAAGCTTTCTTT. The chain recombines TRBV5-1 with TRBJ1-1; D is ambiguous. CDR3 length: 13 amino acids. V lost 3 bases to trimming and J lost 3 bases, with 9 bases between them. Germline V gene sequence: CDR1 SGHRS, CDR2 YFSETQ. Full variable domain (outside the CDR3, taken from reference TRBV5-1 and TRBJ1-1): KAGVTQTPRYLIKTRGQQVTLSCSPISGHRSVSWYQQTPGQGLQFLFEYFSETQRNKGNFPGRFSGRQFSNSRSEMNVSTLELGDSALYLCASSSPADTEAFFGQGTRLTVV.